This T cell receptor beta chain is drawn from a study of blood T cells in healthy people across ages. This clonotype was found a few times. Antigen unknown. General study findings and limits: TCR beta diversity was tightly associated with the proportion of naive T cells. Shifts in expanded clonotypes may have been confounded by donor CMV status, which was unknown.

The CDR3 has 16 amino acids. Trimming pared 2 bases from V and 0 bases from J, leaving 14 bases between. Germline CDR1 and CDR2: LGHNA and YSLEER. Primed by a sample-barcoded 5' primer and a J-beta primer mix, a second PCR proceeded for 7 to 11 cycles. One entry per CDR3 protein results from TCRdb running MiXCR on the 5' RACE reads. The sample yields 1.5 million to 1.8 million distinct CDR3 sequences, approximately 39% seen once. This chain joins TRBV4-3 and TRBJ2-7, with D possibly TRBD1 on 5 matching bases. The receptor's source is a young woman in good health. The sequenced sample was blood. The CDR3 loop reads CASSQYFPQGSYEQYF. CDR3 nucleotides: TGCGCCAGCAGCCAATACTTCCCGCAGGGCTCCTACGAGCAGTACTTC.